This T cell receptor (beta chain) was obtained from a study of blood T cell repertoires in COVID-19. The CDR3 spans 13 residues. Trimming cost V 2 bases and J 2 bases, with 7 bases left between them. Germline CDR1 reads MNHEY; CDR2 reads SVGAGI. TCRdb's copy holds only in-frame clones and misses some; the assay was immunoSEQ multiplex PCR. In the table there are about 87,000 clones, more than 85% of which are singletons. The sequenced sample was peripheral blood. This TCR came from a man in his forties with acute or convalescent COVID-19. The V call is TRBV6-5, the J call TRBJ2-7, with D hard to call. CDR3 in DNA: TGTGCCAGCAGTTACAACTCGGCCTACGAGCAGTACTTC. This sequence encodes CASSYNSAYEQYF.